The present TCR beta chain was sequenced within a study of OX40 agonist ivuxolimab in advanced cancers. The CDR3 is made up of 14 amino acids. Germline assignment: CDR1 MNHEY and CDR2 SVGAGI. The J segment lost 0 bases and the V segment lost 9 bases, leaving 4 bases of the junction unmatched. Here immunoSEQ multiplex PCR was the method, and the copy in TCRdb shows in-frame clones only, minus some. The table lists more than 95,000 clones, just under 95% of them singletons. The chain carries TRBV6-5 and TRBJ2-1; 8 bases fit TRBD2. The TCR originated in an adult with an advanced solid tumor such as melanoma, head and neck, liver or kidney cancer. The material was CD4+ or CD8+ T cells sorted from blood, obtained in a trial of the OX40 agonist ivuxolimab. The CDR3 here is CASASGHSYNEQFF. DNA for the CDR3: TGTGCCAGTGCTAGCGGGCACTCCTACAATGAGCAGTTCTTC.